This TCR beta chain was captured in a study of cytomegalovirus exposure and HLA in healthy donors. The CDR3 is made up of 14 amino acids. V was pared by 4 bases and J by 3 bases, with 4 bases of the junction left unmatched. The PCR made use of 60 Vbeta and 13 Jbeta primers. Method: immunoSEQ multiplex PCR; TCRdb's copy keeps in-frame clones and lacks some. In the table there are about 76,000 clones, under 85% of which are singletons. The origin of this receptor is a woman aged 40 to 55 in good health and CMV-seropositive. The chain carries TRBV5-3 and TRBJ2-7; the match to TRBD2 covers 10 bases. TRBV5-3 is identified as an open reading frame with a role that is uncertain. Sequenced: PBMCs. CDR3 nucleotides: TGTGCCAGAAGCCCCGGACTAGCGGTCTACGAGCAGTACTTC. Translating gives CARSPGLAVYEQYF.